The rows below give T cell receptor beta chains drawn from one sample of a study of identical twins. A single record per CDR3 protein comes from TCRdb applying MiXCR to the 5' RACE reads. The sample has approximately 690,000 distinct CDR3 sequences; approximately 6.1% are singletons. Material for sequencing was naive T cells sorted from blood. Every receptor here comes from a man younger than 30 in good health. The conserved cysteine and the conserved F or W are not part of the CDR3 here. The listing skips clone size in some rows; elsewhere it reads once, few, many or a size class.

clone_size: many; j_call: TRBJ2-1; v_call: TRBV12-3/TRBV12-4; cdr3_aa: ASSWTLIKEF
clone_size: few; j_call: TRBJ2-3; v_call: TRBV2; cdr3_aa: ASRKTGPTDTQY
clone_size: few; j_call: TRBJ2-1; v_call: TRBV7-2; cdr3_aa: ASSPQPGGTRITEQF
clone_size: many; j_call: TRBJ2-1; v_call: TRBV29-1; cdr3_aa: SVIRTSYNEQF
clone_size: few; j_call: TRBJ1-1; v_call: TRBV16; cdr3_aa: ASSQSTGLNTEAF
clone_size: few; j_call: TRBJ2-5; v_call: TRBV12-5; cdr3_aa: ASLRAGGPSETQY
clone_size: few; j_call: TRBJ2-5; v_call: TRBV20-1; cdr3_aa: SAGLPGLAEETQY
clone_size: many; j_call: TRBJ2-5; v_call: TRBV15; cdr3_aa: ATSSLGFDGETQY
clone_size: NA; j_call: TRBJ2-5; v_call: TRBV6-2/TRBV6-3; cdr3_aa: ASSYRQRTQETQY
clone_size: many; j_call: TRBJ1-6; v_call: TRBV11-2; cdr3_aa: ASSLDLAGRTPLH
clone_size: many; j_call: TRBJ2-3; v_call: TRBV5-1; cdr3_aa: ASSFGEWEDTQY
clone_size: many; j_call: TRBJ1-1; v_call: TRBV12-3/TRBV12-4; cdr3_aa: ASSTWSDTEAF
clone_size: few; j_call: TRBJ1-1; v_call: TRBV7-2; cdr3_aa: ASSLYGHWNTEAF
clone_size: few; j_call: TRBJ1-1; v_call: TRBV30; cdr3_aa: AWSFRVGNTEAF
clone_size: few; j_call: TRBJ2-1; v_call: TRBV11-3; cdr3_aa: ASSYQSSYNEQF
clone_size: many; j_call: TRBJ2-2; v_call: TRBV7-3; cdr3_aa: ASSLSGTGTGELF
clone_size: many; j_call: TRBJ2-3; v_call: TRBV11-2; cdr3_aa: ASSLTSGTGGTDTQY
clone_size: many; j_call: TRBJ1-6; v_call: TRBV7-2; cdr3_aa: ASSLWDSNSPLH
clone_size: NA; j_call: TRBJ2-5; v_call: TRBV25-1; cdr3_aa: ASSESWSISREGTQY
clone_size: many; j_call: TRBJ2-2; v_call: TRBV7-8; cdr3_aa: ASSSPQGTSGREVLGELF
clone_size: few; j_call: TRBJ2-2; v_call: TRBV12-3/TRBV12-4; cdr3_aa: ASSTPDGVNTGELF
clone_size: many; j_call: TRBJ2-1; v_call: TRBV24-1; cdr3_aa: ATSPDLYNEQF
clone_size: many; j_call: TRBJ2-7; v_call: TRBV2; cdr3_aa: ASSDPRYEQY
clone_size: many; j_call: TRBJ1-5; v_call: TRBV29-1; cdr3_aa: SARQVLNQPQH
clone_size: few; j_call: TRBJ2-1; v_call: TRBV20-1; cdr3_aa: SASSAGKYNEQF
clone_size: many; j_call: TRBJ1-6; v_call: TRBV20-1; cdr3_aa: SAPDRGTDSPLH
clone_size: many; j_call: TRBJ2-1; v_call: TRBV2; cdr3_aa: ASSEAAGVREQF
clone_size: many; j_call: TRBJ2-5; v_call: TRBV15; cdr3_aa: ATSRERGRETQY
clone_size: many; j_call: TRBJ2-3; v_call: TRBV5-5; cdr3_aa: ASSVSGRGADTQY
clone_size: many; j_call: TRBJ2-1; v_call: TRBV11-2; cdr3_aa: ASSLVLMGYNEQF
clone_size: many; j_call: TRBJ1-1; v_call: TRBV9; cdr3_aa: ASSVSRDTEAF
clone_size: many; j_call: TRBJ2-3; v_call: TRBV15; cdr3_aa: ATLTGDTQY
clone_size: few; j_call: TRBJ2-7; v_call: TRBV3-1; cdr3_aa: ASGQGLAGYEQY
clone_size: few; j_call: TRBJ1-2; v_call: TRBV12-3/TRBV12-4; cdr3_aa: ASSLRTLGGDGYT
clone_size: many; j_call: TRBJ2-3; v_call: TRBV28; cdr3_aa: ASLAADTQY
clone_size: NA; j_call: TRBJ2-2; v_call: TRBV3-1; cdr3_aa: ASSQVSGGPTGELF
clone_size: many; j_call: TRBJ2-3; v_call: TRBV4-1; cdr3_aa: ASSQDWGSTDTQY
clone_size: many; j_call: TRBJ2-7; v_call: TRBV6-2/TRBV6-3; cdr3_aa: ASRPLAGPHEQY
clone_size: many; j_call: TRBJ2-3; v_call: TRBV10-2; cdr3_aa: ASRSAGSIPKTTDTQY
clone_size: few; j_call: TRBJ2-3; v_call: TRBV12-3/TRBV12-4; cdr3_aa: ASSPRDRSPTDTQY
clone_size: NA; j_call: TRBJ2-2; v_call: TRBV18; cdr3_aa: ASHKGLGSTGELF
clone_size: few; j_call: TRBJ1-4; v_call: TRBV5-1; cdr3_aa: ASSFSTGVGEKLF
clone_size: many; j_call: TRBJ1-2; v_call: TRBV28; cdr3_aa: ASKVGQGFSYT
clone_size: many; j_call: TRBJ1-4; v_call: TRBV27; cdr3_aa: ASRLDSRGRVEKLF
clone_size: few; j_call: TRBJ2-1; v_call: TRBV4-3; cdr3_aa: ASSQASGNYNEQF